This TCR beta chain was recorded in a study of blood T cell repertoires in COVID-19. Study at large: The United States, Italy and Spain were the sources of the acute and convalescent COVID-19 samples.

The repertoire was sequenced with immunoSEQ multiplex PCR; TCRdb's copy has only in-frame clones and lacks some. The sample holds under 200,000 clones, approximately 80% seen once. Only one count was recorded for this clone. Losses at the gene ends were 7 bases for V and 5 bases for J; bases not matched to a gene: 8. Germline V lookup: CDR1 ENHRY, CDR2 SYGVKD. There are 14 residues in the CDR3. The sample consisted of peripheral blood. The chain has TRBV10-3 and TRBJ2-7, with 10 bases identical to TRBD2. This sequence originates from a man between 65 and 85 years old who had recovered from COVID-19. The CDR3 region is CAINSGRLDHEQYF. The CDR3, as DNA: TGTGCCATCAATAGCGGGAGGCTCGATCACGAGCAGTACTTC.